This TCR beta chain originates from a study of CD8 T cells in ankylosing spondylitis (dated by TCRdb to about 2017). At the level of the whole study: To find TCR variants linked to disease, the study profiled T cell receptor beta repertoires in ankylosing spondylitis patients and healthy donors. The full study cohort comprised some 27 ankylosing spondylitis patients and about 110 healthy donors. Peripheral blood was sampled, and synovial fluid was also collected from ankylosing spondylitis patients.

Summary of the overall study and its limitations: Blood from ankylosing spondylitis patients appeared to be characterized by a TCR beta motif composed of under 10 highly homologous amino acid variants. Some motif variants had previously been reported in the synovial fluid and blood of reactive arthritis patients, which suggests shared mechanisms of disease initiation. The disease-linked clones were reported to be significantly enriched in matched synovial fluid samples from ankylosing spondylitis patients. In peripheral blood, the disease-linked clones were found at relatively low frequencies and had a CD8+ phenotype.

The sequencer listed for this sample is Illumina HiSeq 2500. TCR beta libraries were prepared by quantitative 5'-RACE with molecular barcodes. The authors' analysis ran thus. A new computational method, built on a probabilistic model of VDJ rearrangement, was used to identify disease-linked TCR variants. The public sequencing data were trimmed at Q25 with fastp and processed into clonotypes with MiXCR by TCRdb, which kept only in-frame beta chains. Here each entry gathers all rows of one CDR3 protein and keeps the most common genes and DNA. The V and J calls shown here were made by TCRdb, not taken from the authors' results. The sample yields some 140,000 distinct CDR3 sequences; roughly 8.4% were counted once. The ten top clones hold under 7.5% of the sample. This clonotype was observed a handful of times. Its binding antigen is unknown. There are no base qualities to consult, and no much larger clone falls within one base.

Cut back by 4 bases and 6 bases, the V and J ends lie 11 bases apart. Sequences DFQATT (CDR1) and SNEGSKA (CDR2) are obtained from the germline V gene (reference sequence). CDR3 length: 12 amino acids, cysteine to phenylalanine. Just CDR3 DNA is preserved here, 36 bases in frame from base 1. Synovial fluid samples were paired with blood samples taken from the same ankylosing spondylitis patients. Material: synovial fluid, either unsorted or a sorted T cell fraction (not recorded which). The receptor comes from a male donor with ankylosing spondylitis. The rearranged segments are TRBV20-1 and TRBJ2-3, with the D segment identity uncertain. The encoded CDR3 is CSATSYADTQYF. The sequenced DNA is TGCAGTGCTACCTCCTATGCGGATACGCAGTATTTT.